The 32 T cell receptor beta chains given below trace back to one sample, sequenced in a study of cytomegalovirus exposure and HLA in healthy donors (TCRdb year 2017). Library preparation employed the immunoSEQ multiplex PCR assay. For the multiplex PCR, a mixture combining 60 forward primers for TCR Vbeta segments and 13 reverse primers for TCR Jbeta segments was used. The table comes from immuneACCESS by way of TCRdb, which keeps in-frame sequences with V and J called. Part of the clones is missing from these tables; in studies checked, under half for an unresolved V gene and the rest for unknown reasons. Counted in this sample were roughly 170,000 clones; around 82% of them appeared once. The ten largest account for roughly 1% of the sample. Sample: PBMCs. The receptor source for this set is a man aged 25-45 years in good health and CMV-seronegative.

The chain's CDR3 is CASSEGTPNSPLHF. CDR3 DNA: TGTGCCAGCAGCGAAGGGACACCGAATTCACCCCTCCACTTT. The rearrangement joins TRBV9 to TRBJ1-6; D may be TRBD1 (6 bases). The V end lost 3 bases, the J end lost 7 bases, and 11 bases lay between the germline ends. Germline V gene data show CDR1 as SGDLS and CDR2 as YYNGEE. The CDR3 extends over 14 amino acids.

This chain joins TRBV2 and TRBJ2-1; 8 nucleotides match TRBD2. Germline CDR1 and CDR2: SNHLY and FYNNEI. The CDR3 runs 14 residues. V lost 7 bases and J lost 5; bases outside the gene matches: 7. As DNA, the CDR3 is TGTGCCAGCAATATAGCGGGGCCCAACAATGAGCAGTTCTTC. Residues: CASNIAGPNNEQFF.

The V and J genes are TRBV4-1 and TRBJ2-5, with 12 bases identical to TRBD2. V was pared by 2 bases and J by 3 bases, with 13 bases of the junction left unmatched. The germline CDR1 and CDR2 sequences are MGHRA and YSYEKL. CDR3 size: 19 residues. CDR3 DNA sequence: TGCGCCAGCAGCCAAACTAATCCGGGACTAGCGGGTCGGGAAGAGACCCAGTACTTC. It yields the protein CASSQTNPGLAGREETQYF.

V is TRBV6-1 and J is TRBJ2-5; 9 positions match TRBD1. Germline V lookup: CDR1 MNHNS, CDR2 SASEGT. The CDR3 loop spans 18 amino acids. V trimming: 2 bases; J trimming: 0 bases; junction bases outside the gene matches: 10. Here the CDR3 DNA reads TGTGCCAGCAGTGAAATAGAGTATCGGGACAGGGACCAAGAGACCCAGTACTTC. It specifies CASSEIEYRDRDQETQYF.

The rearrangement links TRBV27 to TRBJ2-1; possibly TRBD1 for D (6 bases). V was cut by 3 bases and J by 3 bases, with 18 bases left in between. CDR1 is MNHEY and CDR2 is SMNVEV in the germline V gene (reference sequence). The CDR3 has 17 residues. The DNA for the CDR3 is TGTGCCAGCAGTTTGGGCAACAGGGAACCCTACTACAATGAGCAGTTCTTC. Its translation is CASSLGNREPYYNEQFF.

J is TRBJ2-3 and V is TRBV7-8, with TRBD2 matching over 9 bases. CDR3 size: 19 residues. V trimming: 5 bases; J trimming: 4 bases; junction bases outside the gene matches: 19. Germline V gene lookup returns CDR1 SGHVS and CDR2 FQNEAQ. This CDR3 reads CASSPQRVLGTSNADTQYF. The CDR3 coding sequence is TGTGCCAGCAGCCCCCAGCGGGTTTTGGGGACTAGCAATGCAGATACGCAGTATTTT.

The chain links TRBV11-2 to TRBJ2-3; 8 bases agree with TRBD2. V lost 4 bases to trimming and J lost 2 bases; unmatched junction nucleotides: 8. The germline gives CDR1 SGHAT, CDR2 FQNNGV. CDR3 size: 16 residues. The CDR3 region has the DNA TGTGCCAGCAGCTCCATAGCGGGGAGCTACACAGATACGCAGTATTTT. Its protein product is CASSSIAGSYTDTQYF. The entire variable domain, with the rest obtained from reference TRBV11-2 and TRBJ2-3, is as follows: EAGVAQSPRYKIIEKRQSVAFWCNPISGHATLYWYQQILGQGPKLLIQFQNNGVVDDSQLPKDRFSAERLKGVDSTLKIQPAKLEDSAVYLCASSSIAGSYTDTQYFGPGTRLTVL.

The chain couples TRBV28 to TRBJ1-2; D gene uncertain. This CDR3 spans 18 amino acids. Between the trimmed V and J ends, which lost 4 bases and 3 bases, there was a span of 24 bases. Looked up from germline, CDR1 is MDHEN and CDR2 is SYDVKM. This CDR3 reads CASSSPRTDSGIYYGYTF. Written as DNA, the CDR3 is TGTGCCAGCAGTTCTCCCAGGACGGACTCGGGAATTTACTATGGCTACACCTTC.

The J gene is TRBJ2-5, the V gene TRBV19; no clear D gene. From germline, CDR1 is LNHDA and CDR2 SQIVND (reference sequence). This CDR3 has 15 residues. Trimming stripped 0 bases from V and 3 bases from J, with 11 bases between. The CDR3 here is CASSIDLSLEETQYF. The CDR3 DNA is TGTGCCAGTAGTATAGATCTATCGTTGGAAGAGACCCAGTACTTC.

The chain carries TRBV5-5 and TRBJ2-5; 10 bases align to TRBD2. CDR3 length equals 14 residues. With V trimmed by 2 bases and J by 5 bases, 3 bases remained unmatched. CDR1 is SGHKS, CDR2 YYEKEE, per germline (reference sequence). CDR3 protein: CASSLAGGGETQYF. The CDR3 DNA reads as TGTGCCAGCAGCTTAGCGGGAGGGGGGGAGACCCAGTACTTC.

V gene TRBV10-1 combines with J gene TRBJ2-7, with 7 nucleotides matching TRBD1. Germline loops: CDR1 WNHNN, CDR2 SYGVQD (reference sequence). V lost 5 bases, J lost 3 bases, and 10 bases stayed unmatched. The CDR3 sequence is 15 residues long. DNA of the CDR3: TGCGCCAGCAGTAAAACAGGGGAGAAGGTCTACGAGCAGTACTTC. This encodes CASSKTGEKVYEQYF.

This clone was counted between two and nine times. The rearrangement joins TRBV6-8 to TRBJ2-1, with TRBD1 matching 9 bases. Germline loops: CDR1 MNHGY, CDR2 SAAAGT. The V segment lost 7 bases and the J segment 4 bases; nucleotides outside the gene matches: 5. The CDR3 totals 14 residues. CDR3 amino acids: CASKGTGRYNEQFF. DNA of the CDR3: TGTGCCAGCAAGGGGACAGGGAGATACAATGAGCAGTTCTTC.

This CDR3 is CASSQTTGKSEQFF. In DNA form, the CDR3 reads TGCGCCAGCAGCCAAACTACAGGGAAATCTGAGCAGTTCTTC. The chain uses TRBV5-1 and TRBJ2-1, with D possibly TRBD1 on 6 matching bases. Between the trimmed V and J ends, which lost 4 bases and 9 bases, there was a span of 17 bases. The CDR3 sequence is 14 residues long. Germline V gives CDR1 SGHRS, CDR2 YFSETQ.

This sequence joins TRBV4-1 and TRBJ2-3; 10 positions agree with TRBD2. The CDR3 is made up of 18 amino acids. The V and J ends lost 0 bases and 5 bases, in that order; junction bases with no gene match: 11. Germline V gives CDR1 MGHRA, CDR2 YSYEKL. The CDR3 is CASSQDMLAGVFIDTQYF. As DNA, the CDR3 is TGCGCCAGCAGCCAAGATATGCTAGCGGGAGTTTTTATAGATACGCAGTATTTT.

This clone was observed a handful of times. This rearrangement joins TRBV19 to TRBJ1-6; D remains unclear. The CDR3 contains 15 residues. V was shortened by 0 bases and J by 7 bases, with 10 bases between the two germline ends. The germline CDR1 and CDR2 sequences are LNHDA and SQIVND (reference sequence). CDR3 nucleotides: TGTGCCAGTAGTATAGATGGGTCGGGAAATTCACCCCTCCACTTT. Translated: CASSIDGSGNSPLHF.

J is TRBJ2-5 and V is TRBV30; possible D gene TRBD2, 6 bases. The J call could be wrong; TRBJ2-7 is a better fit for the DNA end. This CDR3 contains 13 residues. Germline-derived CDR1 and CDR2 are GTSNPN and SVGIG (reference sequence). The CDR3 DNA is TGTGCCTGGAGTCCCTCGGGAGTCTACGAGCAGTACTTC. It yields the protein CAWSPSGVYEQYF.

The chain combines TRBV9 with TRBJ2-7; 9 bases are shared with TRBD1. Germline CDR1 and CDR2: SGDLS and YYNGEE. J gave up 0 bases and V 5 bases, and 6 bases lay outside the gene matches. The CDR3 runs 15 residues. The CDR3 reads CASSFGQGHSYEQYF. CDR3 sequence (DNA): TGTGCCAGCAGTTTTGGACAGGGGCACTCCTACGAGCAGTACTTC.

This clone occurred once. The J gene is TRBJ2-1, the V gene TRBV6-5; no clear D. CDR3 length equals 15 residues. Per germline, CDR1 MNHEY and CDR2 SVGAGI. V dropped 1 base and J dropped 2 bases, with 9 bases sitting between them. The CDR3, as DNA: TGTGCCAGCAGTTACTTATGGGCTACCTACAATGAGCAGTTCTTC. Amino acids: CASSYLWATYNEQFF.

Comment on this clone: One junction end does not reproduce the germline sequence, and a read error may be involved. The chain uses TRBV7-7 and TRBJ2-7; 9 nucleotides match TRBD1. CDR3 size: 16 residues. CDR1 is SSHAT and CDR2 is FNYEAQ in the germline V gene (reference sequence). The CDR3 reads CASSLGKGTGSDEQYF. The CDR3 coding sequence is TGTGCTAGCAGCTTAGGGAAGGGGACAGGGTCCGACGAGCAGTACTTC.

CDR3 coding DNA: TGTGCCAGCAGTCCCTACACGGCGAACAGGGGCGGACTCGCTTTCTTT. Translating gives CASSPYTANRGGLAFF. The chain links TRBV28 to TRBJ1-1; 7 bases match TRBD1. The V and J ends lost 5 bases and 11 bases, in that order; junction bases with no gene match: 20. Germline lookup yields CDR1 MDHEN and CDR2 SYDVKM. The CDR3 totals 16 residues.

This clone has just a few counts. The rearrangement links TRBV6-1 to TRBJ1-4, with a weak D call TRBD1 (6 bases). Germline values: CDR1 MNHNS, CDR2 SASEGT. V shed 8 bases and J shed 11 bases, with 24 bases lying between them. This CDR3 has 15 residues. The DNA for the CDR3 is TGTGCCAGCGGACAGTTGGGGGTCTCCCTAGCCAAACTGTTTTTT. Translated, it gives CASGQLGVSLAKLFF.

The V and J genes are TRBV7-9 and TRBJ2-7, with 11 bases fitting TRBD1. V was pared by 5 bases and J by 6 bases, with 9 bases of the junction left unmatched. This CDR3 is built from 15 residues. Germline CDR1 reads SEHNR; CDR2 reads FQNEAQ (reference sequence). CDR3 sequence reads: CASSGGDRGFSEQYF. The CDR3 bases are TGTGCCAGCAGCGGAGGGGACAGGGGGTTTTCCGAGCAGTACTTC.

The chain is built from TRBV19 and TRBJ1-2; no clear D. Per the germline V gene, CDR1 is LNHDA and CDR2 is SQIVND (reference sequence). The CDR3 length is 16 residues. The V gene lost 5 bases and the J gene lost 0 bases, with 16 bases spanning the gap. CDR3 protein: CASSAPPGRSNYGYTF. In DNA form, the CDR3 reads TGTGCCAGTAGTGCGCCTCCGGGGAGATCTAACTATGGCTACACCTTC.

V usage is TRBV9 and J usage is TRBJ1-4; D remains unclear. The CDR3 loop spans 14 amino acids. Trimming shortened V by 0 bases and J by 2 bases, and 5 bases separated the two germline ends. Germline values: CDR1 SGDLS, CDR2 YYNGEE. Here the CDR3 DNA reads TGTGCCAGCAGCGTAGATCATACTAATGAAAAACTGTTTTTT. The encoded protein is CASSVDHTNEKLFF. Looking up the rest from reference TRBV9 and TRBJ1-4 gives the full variable domain: DSGVTQTPKHLITATGQRVTLRCSPRSGDLSVYWYQQSLDQGLQFLIQYYNGEERAKGNILERFSAQQFPDLHSELNLSSLELGDSALYFCASSVDHTNEKLFFGSGTQLSVL.

This clone has just one count. The CDR3 protein is CASNGGGPTYNEQFF. DNA of the CDR3: TGTGCCAGTAATGGAGGAGGGCCAACCTACAATGAGCAGTTCTTC. This chain joins TRBV19 and TRBJ2-1, with D possibly being TRBD2 (6 bases). CDR1 LNHDA and CDR2 SQIVND come from the germline V gene (reference sequence). Trimming removed 7 bases from V and 2 bases from J, with 15 bases in between. The CDR3 contains 15 residues.

The chain has TRBV5-8 and TRBJ1-5, with D maybe TRBD1 (5 bases). Germline loops: CDR1 SGHTS, CDR2 YDEGEE. Trimming took off 0 bases at V and 6 bases at J, with 13 bases between the two ends. This CDR3 spans 15 amino acids. CDR3: CASSLEVGVGQPQHF. The DNA of the CDR3 is TGTGCCAGCAGCTTGGAGGTAGGGGTGGGTCAGCCCCAGCATTTT. Complete variable domain (other parts from reference TRBV5-8 and TRBJ1-5): EAGVTQSPTHLIKTRGQQATLRCSPISGHTSVYWYQQALGLGLQFLLWYDEGEERNRGNFPPRFSGRQFPNYSSELNVNALELEDSALYLCASSLEVGVGQPQHFGDGTRLSIL.

V is TRBV6-5 and J is TRBJ2-2; 8 nucleotides line up with TRBD1. V trimming: 3 bases; J trimming: 4 bases; junction bases outside the gene matches: 4. Germline CDR1 and CDR2: MNHEY and SVGAGI. This CDR3 region has 15 residues. The CDR3 DNA is TGTGCCAGCAGTTATCCAGGGGGCGGCACCGGGGAGCTGTTTTTT. Encoded protein: CASSYPGGGTGELFF.

This clone was observed a single time. The chain has TRBV5-1 and TRBJ2-5, with 11 bases that match TRBD2. Gene TRBJ2-7 matches the end of the DNA better, so the J call may be wrong. CDR1 SGHRS and CDR2 YFSETQ come from the germline V gene. This CDR3 has 15 residues. DNA of the CDR3: TGCGCCAGCAGCGCATCGGGACTAGCGGACGACGAGCAGTACTTC. It codes for CASSASGLADDEQYF.

This clone was picked up a small number of times. CDR3: CASSVWGTRGNEQFF. CDR3 nucleotide sequence: TGTGCCAGCAGCGTGTGGGGGACCAGGGGAAATGAGCAGTTCTTC. The chain joins TRBV13 to TRBJ2-1; perhaps TRBD1 as D (6 bases). V was pared by 5 bases and J by 7 bases, with 18 bases between. This CDR3 has 15 residues. Germline-derived CDR1 and CDR2 are PRHDT and FYEKMQ (reference sequence). The full variable domain, its missing parts supplied by reference TRBV13 and TRBJ2-1, is AAGVIQSPRHLIKEKRETATLKCYPIPRHDTVYWYQQGPGQDPQFLISFYEKMQSDKGSIPDRFSAQQFSDYHSELNMSSLELGDSALYFCASSVWGTRGNEQFFGPGTRLTVL.

The rearrangement uses TRBV6-5 and TRBJ2-7; 8 bases are a match to TRBD2. The CDR3 is made up of 15 amino acids. Germline V lookup: CDR1 MNHEY, CDR2 SVGAGI. The V segment lost 0 bases and the J segment 5 bases; nucleotides outside the gene matches: 6. CDR3 coding DNA: TGTGCCAGCAGTTACTCGCGGGGGGCGAGAAACGAGCAGTACTTC. It translates to CASSYSRGARNEQYF.

The rearrangement joins TRBV11-3 to TRBJ2-7; TRBD2 might be the D (5 bases). The CDR3 runs to 14 residues. Trimming took off 0 bases at V and 4 bases at J, with 10 bases between the two ends. Germline assignment: CDR1 SGHNT and CDR2 YENEEA. The CDR3 DNA sequence: TGTGCCAGCAGCTTAGAACTAGGGATTTACGAGCAGTACTTC. It codes for CASSLELGIYEQYF.

This clone was recorded only once. The V call is TRBV27, the J call TRBJ1-2; the D gene is possibly TRBD1 (5 bases). V shed 8 bases and J shed 6 bases, with 16 bases lying between them. This CDR3 comprises 13 residues. CDR1 and CDR2 (germline): MNHEY, SMNVEV (reference sequence). CDR3 loop: CASRHRNKDGYTF. CDR3 coding DNA: TGTGCCAGCCGCCACAGGAACAAGGATGGCTACACCTTC.